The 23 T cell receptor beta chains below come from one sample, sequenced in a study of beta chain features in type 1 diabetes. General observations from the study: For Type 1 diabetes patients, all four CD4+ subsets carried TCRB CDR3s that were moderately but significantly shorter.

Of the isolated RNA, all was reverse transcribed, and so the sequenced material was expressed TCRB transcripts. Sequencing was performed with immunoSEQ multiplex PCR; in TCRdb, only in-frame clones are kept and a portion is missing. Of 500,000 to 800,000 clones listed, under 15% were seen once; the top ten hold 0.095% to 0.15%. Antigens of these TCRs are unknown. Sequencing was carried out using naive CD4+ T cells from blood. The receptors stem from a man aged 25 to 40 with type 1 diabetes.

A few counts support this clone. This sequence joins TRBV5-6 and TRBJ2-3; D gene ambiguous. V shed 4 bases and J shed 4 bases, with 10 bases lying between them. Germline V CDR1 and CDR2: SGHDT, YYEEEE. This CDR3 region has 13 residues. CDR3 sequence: CASSPGRADTQYF. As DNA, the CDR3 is TGTGCCAGCAGCCCGGGCCGGGCAGATACGCAGTATTTT.

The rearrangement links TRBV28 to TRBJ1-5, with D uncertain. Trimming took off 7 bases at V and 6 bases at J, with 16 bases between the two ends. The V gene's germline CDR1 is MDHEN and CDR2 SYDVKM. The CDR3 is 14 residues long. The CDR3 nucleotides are TGTGCCAGCACGTTATACACCGGTAGTCAGCCCCAGCATTTT. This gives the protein CASTLYTGSQPQHF.

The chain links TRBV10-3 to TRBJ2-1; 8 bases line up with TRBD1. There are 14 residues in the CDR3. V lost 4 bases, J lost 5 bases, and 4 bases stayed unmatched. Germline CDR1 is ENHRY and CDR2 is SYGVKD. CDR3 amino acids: CAISARTGNNEQFF. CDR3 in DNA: TGTGCCATCAGTGCCCGGACAGGGAACAATGAGCAGTTCTTC.

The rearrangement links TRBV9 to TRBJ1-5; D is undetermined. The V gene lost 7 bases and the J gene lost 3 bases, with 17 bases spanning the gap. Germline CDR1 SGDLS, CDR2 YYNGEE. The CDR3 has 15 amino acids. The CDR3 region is CASSRGDALNQPQHF. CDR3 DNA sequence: TGTGCCAGCTCTCGAGGAGACGCGCTCAATCAGCCCCAGCATTTT. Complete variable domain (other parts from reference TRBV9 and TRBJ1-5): DSGVTQTPKHLITATGQRVTLRCSPRSGDLSVYWYQQSLDQGLQFLIQYYNGEERAKGNILERFSAQQFPDLHSELNLSSLELGDSALYFCASSRGDALNQPQHFGDGTRLSIL.

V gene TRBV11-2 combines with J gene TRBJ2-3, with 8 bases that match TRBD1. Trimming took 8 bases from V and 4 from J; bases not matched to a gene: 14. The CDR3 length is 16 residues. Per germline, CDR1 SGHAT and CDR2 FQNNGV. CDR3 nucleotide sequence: TGTGCCAGCGGTCCGATGGGGCAGGGGGCCGCAGATACGCAGTATTTT. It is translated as CASGPMGQGAADTQYF. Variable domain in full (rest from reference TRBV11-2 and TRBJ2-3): EAGVAQSPRYKIIEKRQSVAFWCNPISGHATLYWYQQILGQGPKLLIQFQNNGVVDDSQLPKDRFSAERLKGVDSTLKIQPAKLEDSAVYLCASGPMGQGAADTQYFGPGTRLTVL.

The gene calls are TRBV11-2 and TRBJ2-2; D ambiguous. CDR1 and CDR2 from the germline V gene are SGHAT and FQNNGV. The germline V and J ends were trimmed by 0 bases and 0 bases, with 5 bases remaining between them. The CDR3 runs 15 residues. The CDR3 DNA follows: TGTGCCAGCAGCTTAGATCAGACGAACACCGGGGAGCTGTTTTTT. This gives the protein CASSLDQTNTGELFF.

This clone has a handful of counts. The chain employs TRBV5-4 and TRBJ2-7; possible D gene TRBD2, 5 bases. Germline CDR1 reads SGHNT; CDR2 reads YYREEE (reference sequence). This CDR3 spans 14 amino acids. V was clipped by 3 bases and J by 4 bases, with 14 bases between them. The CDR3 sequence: CASSSREAMYEQYF. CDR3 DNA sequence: TGTGCCAGCAGCTCGAGGGAAGCTATGTACGAGCAGTACTTC.

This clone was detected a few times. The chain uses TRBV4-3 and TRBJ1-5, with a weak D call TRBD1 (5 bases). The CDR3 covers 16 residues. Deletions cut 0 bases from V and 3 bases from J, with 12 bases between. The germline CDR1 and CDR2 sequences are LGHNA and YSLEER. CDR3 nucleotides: TGCGCCAGCAGCCAAGATTGGAGGGGCCACAATCAGCCCCAGCATTTT. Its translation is CASSQDWRGHNQPQHF.

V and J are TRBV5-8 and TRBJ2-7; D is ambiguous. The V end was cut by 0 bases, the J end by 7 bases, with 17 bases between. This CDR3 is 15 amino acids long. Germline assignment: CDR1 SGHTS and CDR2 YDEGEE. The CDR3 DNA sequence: TGTGCCAGCAGCTTGGTCTCCATTCTTTCAGCAGAGCAGTACTTC. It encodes CASSLVSILSAEQYF. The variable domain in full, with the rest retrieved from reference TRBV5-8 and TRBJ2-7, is EAGVTQSPTHLIKTRGQQATLRCSPISGHTSVYWYQQALGLGLQFLLWYDEGEERNRGNFPPRFSGRQFPNYSSELNVNALELEDSALYLCASSLVSILSAEQYFGPGTRLTVT.

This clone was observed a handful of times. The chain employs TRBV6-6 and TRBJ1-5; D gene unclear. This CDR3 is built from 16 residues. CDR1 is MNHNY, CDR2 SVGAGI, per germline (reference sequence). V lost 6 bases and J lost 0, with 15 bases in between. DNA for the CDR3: TGTGCCAGCAGCCTCTCCCAGCAGCTTAGCAATCAGCCCCAGCATTTT. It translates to CASSLSQQLSNQPQHF.

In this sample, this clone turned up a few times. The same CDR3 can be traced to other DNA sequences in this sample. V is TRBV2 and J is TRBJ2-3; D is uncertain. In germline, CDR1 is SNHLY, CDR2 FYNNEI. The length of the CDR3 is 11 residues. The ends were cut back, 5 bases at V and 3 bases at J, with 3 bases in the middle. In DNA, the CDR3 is TGTGCCAGCAGTCCAACAGATACGCAGTATTTT. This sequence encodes CASSPTDTQYF.

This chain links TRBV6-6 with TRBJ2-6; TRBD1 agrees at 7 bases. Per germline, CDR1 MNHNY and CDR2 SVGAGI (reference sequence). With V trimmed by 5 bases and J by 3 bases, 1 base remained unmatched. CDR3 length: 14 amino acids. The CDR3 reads CASSTGVGANVLTF. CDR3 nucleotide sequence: TGTGCCAGCAGTACAGGGGTTGGGGCCAACGTCCTGACTTTC.

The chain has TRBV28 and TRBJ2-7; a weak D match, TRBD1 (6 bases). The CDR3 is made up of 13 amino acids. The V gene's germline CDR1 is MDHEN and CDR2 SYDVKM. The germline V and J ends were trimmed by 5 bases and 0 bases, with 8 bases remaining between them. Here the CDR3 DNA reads TGTGCCAGCAGTCGACAGGTCTCCTACGAGCAGTACTTC. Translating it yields CASSRQVSYEQYF.

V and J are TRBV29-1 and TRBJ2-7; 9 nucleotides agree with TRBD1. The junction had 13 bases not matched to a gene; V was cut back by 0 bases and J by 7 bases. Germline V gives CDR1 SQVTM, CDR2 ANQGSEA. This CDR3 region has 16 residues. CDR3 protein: CSVEELRTGDGGEQYF. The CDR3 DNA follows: TGCAGCGTTGAAGAATTAAGGACAGGGGACGGGGGTGAGCAGTACTTC.

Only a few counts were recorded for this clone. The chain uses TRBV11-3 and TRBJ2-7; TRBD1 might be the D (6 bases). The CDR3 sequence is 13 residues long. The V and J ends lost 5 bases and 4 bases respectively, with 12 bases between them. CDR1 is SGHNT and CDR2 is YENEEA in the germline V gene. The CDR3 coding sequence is TGTGCCAGCAGCGAATCTACAGGGTACGAGCAGTACTTC. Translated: CASSESTGYEQYF.

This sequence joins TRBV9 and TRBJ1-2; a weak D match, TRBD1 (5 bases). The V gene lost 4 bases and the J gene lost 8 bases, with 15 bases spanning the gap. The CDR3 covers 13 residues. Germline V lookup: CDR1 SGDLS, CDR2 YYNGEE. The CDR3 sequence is CASSPGLTRGYTF. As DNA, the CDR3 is TGTGCCAGCAGCCCGGGGCTCACTAGGGGCTACACCTTC.

The CDR3 region has the DNA TGTGCCAGCTCACCACCTTCTTCTGGAGGCACCGGGGAGCTGTTTTTT. It translates to CASSPPSSGGTGELFF. The chain recombines TRBV18 with TRBJ2-2, with D possibly TRBD2 on 5 matching bases. CDR1 and CDR2 (germline): KGHSH, LQKENI. V was cut by 0 bases and J by 4 bases, with 12 bases left in between. The CDR3 covers 16 residues. Full variable domain (missing parts from reference TRBV18 and TRBJ2-2): NAGVMQNPRHLVRRRGQEARLRCSPMKGHSHVYWYRQLPEEGLKFMVYLQKENIIDESGMPKERFSAEFPKEGPSILRIQQVVRGDSAAYFCASSPPSSGGTGELFFGEGSRLTVL.

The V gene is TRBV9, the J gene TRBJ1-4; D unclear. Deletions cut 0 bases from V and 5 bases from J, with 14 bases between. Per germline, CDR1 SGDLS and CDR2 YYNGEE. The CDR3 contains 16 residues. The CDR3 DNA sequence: TGTGCCAGCAGCGTAGCCGCAGCCCCTTCAAATGAAAAACTGTTTTTT. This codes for CASSVAAAPSNEKLFF.

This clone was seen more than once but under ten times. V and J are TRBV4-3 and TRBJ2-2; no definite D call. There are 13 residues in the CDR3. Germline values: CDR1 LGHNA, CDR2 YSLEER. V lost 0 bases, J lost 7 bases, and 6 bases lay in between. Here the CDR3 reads CASSQDNYGELFF. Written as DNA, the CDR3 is TGCGCCAGCAGCCAAGATAATTACGGGGAGCTGTTTTTT.

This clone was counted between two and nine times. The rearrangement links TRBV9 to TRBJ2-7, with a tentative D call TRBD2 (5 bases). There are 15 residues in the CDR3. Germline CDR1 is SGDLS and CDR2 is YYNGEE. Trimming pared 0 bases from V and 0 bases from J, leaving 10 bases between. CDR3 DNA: TGTGCCAGCAGCGTAGCTTCCACTAGCTCCTACGAGCAGTACTTC. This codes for CASSVASTSSYEQYF.

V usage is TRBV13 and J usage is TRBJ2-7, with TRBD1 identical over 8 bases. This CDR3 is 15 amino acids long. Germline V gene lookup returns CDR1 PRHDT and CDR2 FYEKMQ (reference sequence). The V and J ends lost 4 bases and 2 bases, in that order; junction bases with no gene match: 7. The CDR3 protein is CASSSPGQDTYEQYF. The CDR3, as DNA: TGTGCCAGCAGCTCCCCGGGACAGGACACCTACGAGCAGTACTTC. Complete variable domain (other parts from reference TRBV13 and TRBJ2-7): AAGVIQSPRHLIKEKRETATLKCYPIPRHDTVYWYQQGPGQDPQFLISFYEKMQSDKGSIPDRFSAQQFSDYHSELNMSSLELGDSALYFCASSSPGQDTYEQYFGPGTRLTVT.

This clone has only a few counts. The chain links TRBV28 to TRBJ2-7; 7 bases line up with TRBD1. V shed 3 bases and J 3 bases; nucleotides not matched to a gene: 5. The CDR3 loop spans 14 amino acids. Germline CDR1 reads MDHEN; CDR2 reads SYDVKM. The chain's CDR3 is CASSFVGTDYEQYF. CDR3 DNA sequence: TGTGCCAGCAGTTTTGTAGGGACAGACTACGAGCAGTACTTC. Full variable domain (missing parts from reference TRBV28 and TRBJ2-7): DVKVTQSSRYLVKRTGEKVFLECVQDMDHENMFWYRQDPGLGLRLIYFSYDVKMKEKGDIPEGYSVSREKKERFSLILESASTNQTSMYLCASSFVGTDYEQYFGPGTRLTVT.

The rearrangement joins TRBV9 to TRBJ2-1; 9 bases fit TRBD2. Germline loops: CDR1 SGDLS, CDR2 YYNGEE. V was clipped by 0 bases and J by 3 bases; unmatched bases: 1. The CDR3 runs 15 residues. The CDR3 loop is CASSVGSGGYNEQFF. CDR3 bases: TGTGCCAGCAGCGTAGGTAGCGGGGGCTACAATGAGCAGTTCTTC.